The 14 T cell receptor beta chains reported below all come from one sample, sequenced in a study of T cell responses to AZD1222 COVID-19 vaccine. Clones were sequenced by immunoSEQ multiplex PCR, and TCRdb holds only the in-frame ones, with some missing. The sample yields approximately 200,000 clones, approximately 95% seen once. The specimen comprised peripheral blood, sampled 28 days after the second AZD1222 dose. Every receptor here comes from an adult who received the AZD1222 COVID-19 vaccine.

The CDR3 loop reads CASSQDRASGANVLTF. CDR3 in DNA: TGCGCCAGCAGCCAAGATCGGGCCTCTGGGGCCAACGTCCTGACTTTC. The rearrangement uses TRBV4-3 and TRBJ2-6, with D uncertain. V was clipped by 0 bases and J by 0 bases, with 6 bases between them. This CDR3 has 16 residues. The germline CDR1 and CDR2 sequences are LGHNA and YSLEER.

The chain has TRBV4-1 and TRBJ2-1, with 7 positions matching TRBD2. The CDR3 is made up of 18 amino acids. The germline CDR1 and CDR2 sequences are MGHRA and YSYEKL. V shed 2 bases, J shed 4 bases, and the junction held 14 bases outside the gene matches. The CDR3 DNA reads as TGCGCCAGCAGCCAAAAAGTGGAGCGCGGGGGAATTTACAATGAGCAGTTCTTC. Protein sequence: CASSQKVERGGIYNEQFF.

The V gene is TRBV19, the J gene TRBJ1-4; TRBD1 matches at 12 bases. J gave up 10 bases and V 7 bases, and 4 bases lay outside the gene matches. This CDR3 is 13 amino acids long. Germline V lookup: CDR1 LNHDA, CDR2 SQIVND (reference sequence). CDR3 in amino acids: CASTGQGAVKLFF. The CDR3 DNA is TGTGCCAGTACGGGACAGGGGGCCGTAAAACTGTTTTTT.

The chain uses TRBV14 and TRBJ1-6, with no clear D. Germline V CDR1 and CDR2: SGHDN, FVKESK. The V gene lost 4 bases and the J gene lost 10 bases, with 17 bases spanning the gap. This CDR3 has 15 residues. The CDR3 loop reads CASSPEGLGVSPLHF. CDR3 DNA sequence: TGTGCCAGCAGCCCTGAAGGGTTGGGAGTATCACCCCTCCACTTT.

The rearrangement links TRBV10-3 to TRBJ1-1; D unclear. The germline CDR1 and CDR2 sequences are ENHRY and SYGVKD. The CDR3 consists of 15 residues. Trimming took off 5 bases at V and 0 bases at J, with 13 bases between the two ends. CDR3 nucleotides: TGTGCCATCAGTTTCGCCCTAGATGTGAACACTGAAGCTTTCTTT. This encodes CAISFALDVNTEAFF.

The rearrangement links TRBV5-5 to TRBJ2-7; weak D call: TRBD1 (6 bases). The CDR3 is 14 residues long. CDR1 and CDR2 from the germline V gene are SGHKS and YYEKEE (reference sequence). Deletions cut 0 bases from V and 11 bases from J, with 18 bases between. This CDR3 is CASSLGSWEPGEYF. CDR3 coding DNA: TGTGCCAGCAGCTTGGGCAGCTGGGAGCCAGGGGAGTACTTC. Full variable domain (rest looked up from reference TRBV5-5 and TRBJ2-7): DAGVTQSPTHLIKTRGQQVTLRCSPISGHKSVSWYQQVLGQGPQFIFQYYEKEERGRGNFPDRFSARQFPNYSSELNVNALLLGDSALYLCASSLGSWEPGEYFGPGTRLTVT.

This clone was seen only once. The sample carries other DNA sequences with the same CDR3. The gene calls are TRBV18 and TRBJ1-1; D unclear. Deletions cut 2 bases from V and 6 bases from J, with 4 bases between. The CDR3 has 11 amino acids. Germline loops: CDR1 KGHSH, CDR2 LQKENI. In nucleotides, the CDR3 is TGTGCCAGCTCACCAGGAGCTGAAGCTTTCTTT. This gives the protein CASSPGAEAFF.

The chain is built from TRBV12-3 or TRBV12-4 and TRBJ2-1; D gene ambiguous. The CDR3 length is 11 residues. Trimming left V 7 bases short and J 8 bases short, with 9 bases between. This CDR3 is CASTLWDEQFF. In DNA, the CDR3 is TGTGCCAGCACCCTATGGGATGAGCAGTTCTTC.

This clone appeared a few times. The chain has TRBV3-1 (or the pseudogene TRBV3-2) and TRBJ1-6; TRBD1 matches at 7 bases. The V gene end was trimmed by 1 base and the J gene end by 5 bases; junction bases not matched to a gene: 5. This CDR3 spans 16 amino acids. CDR1 is LGHDT and CDR2 is YNNKEL in the germline V gene (reference sequence). CDR3 residues: CASSQADRRDNSPLHF. CDR3 nucleotide sequence: TGTGCCAGCAGCCAAGCGGACAGGAGGGATAATTCACCCCTCCACTTT.

Remarks on this clone: Its ends do not fully match the called genes, so a read error is possible. The J gene is TRBJ1-2, the V gene TRBV11-2; 8 nucleotides align to TRBD1. CDR1 SGHAT and CDR2 FQNNGV come from the germline V gene. The CDR3 is 13 amino acids. CDR3: CASSPLGTGLLYF. The CDR3 nucleotides are TGTGCCAGCAGCCCTCTAGGGACAGGCCTCTTATACTTC. Based on the CDR3 plus reference TRBV11-2 and TRBJ1-2, the full variable domain is EAGVAQSPRYKIIEKRQSVAFWCNPISGHATLYWYQQILGQGPKLLIQFQNNGVVDDSQLPKDRFSAERLKGVDSTLKIQPAKLEDSAVYLCASSPLGTGLLYFGSGTRLTVV.

Comments on this clone: At the DNA level, this CDR3 is encoded by other sequences in the same sample as well. The rearrangement joins TRBV5-1 to TRBJ1-3; possible D gene TRBD1, 5 bases. Germline loops: CDR1 SGHRS, CDR2 YFSETQ. The ends were cut back, 0 bases at V and 0 bases at J, with 7 bases in the middle. The CDR3 has 15 amino acids. The CDR3, as DNA: TGCGCCAGCAGCTTGGTGGGGGTCTCTGGAAACACCATATATTTT. It encodes CASSLVGVSGNTIYF.

The J gene is TRBJ1-1, the V gene TRBV6-5, with 9 positions matching TRBD1. CDR1 MNHEY and CDR2 SVGAGI come from the germline V gene. Trimming at V came to 6 bases and at J to 11 bases, leaving 10 bases not matched to a gene. CDR3 size: 13 residues. The CDR3 loop is CASSIRDRVTAFF. The DNA for the CDR3 is TGTGCCAGCAGCATAAGGGACAGGGTTACGGCTTTCTTT.

The chain combines TRBV6-5 with TRBJ1-5; TRBD1 might be the D (5 bases). The V and J ends lost 5 bases and 7 bases respectively, with 18 bases between them. Germline CDR1 reads MNHEY; CDR2 reads SVGAGI. This CDR3 has 15 amino acids. CDR3 bases: TGTGCCAGCAGTCCCGGGAGCAGGGAAAGGCAGCCCCAGCATTTT. Amino acids: CASSPGSRERQPQHF.

J is TRBJ1-2 and V is TRBV7-3, with D unresolved. The CDR3 extends over 15 amino acids. CDR1 is SGHTA and CDR2 is FQGTGA in the germline V gene. V was cut by 6 bases and J by 4 bases, with 18 bases left in between. Written as DNA, the CDR3 is TGTGCCAGCAGATCAAGACACGATCCCACCTATGGCTACACCTTC. As protein: CASRSRHDPTYGYTF.